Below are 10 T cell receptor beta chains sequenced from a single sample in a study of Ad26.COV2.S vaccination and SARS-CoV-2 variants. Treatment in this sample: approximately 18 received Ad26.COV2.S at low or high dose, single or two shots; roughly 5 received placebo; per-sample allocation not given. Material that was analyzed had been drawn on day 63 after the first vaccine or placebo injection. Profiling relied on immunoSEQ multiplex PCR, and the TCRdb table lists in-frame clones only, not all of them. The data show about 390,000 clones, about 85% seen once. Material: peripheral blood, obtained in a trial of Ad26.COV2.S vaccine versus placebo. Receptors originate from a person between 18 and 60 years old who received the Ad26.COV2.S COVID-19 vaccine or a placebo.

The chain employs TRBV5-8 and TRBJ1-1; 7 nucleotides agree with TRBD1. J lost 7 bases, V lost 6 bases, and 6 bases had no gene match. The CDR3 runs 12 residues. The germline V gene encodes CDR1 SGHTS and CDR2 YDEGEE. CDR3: CASNWGDSEAFF. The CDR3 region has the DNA TGTGCCAGCAATTGGGGGGACAGTGAAGCTTTCTTT.

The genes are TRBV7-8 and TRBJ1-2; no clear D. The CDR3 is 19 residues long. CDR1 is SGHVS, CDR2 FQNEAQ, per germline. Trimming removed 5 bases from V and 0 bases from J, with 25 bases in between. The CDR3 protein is CASSPQRVAVLAPNYGYTF. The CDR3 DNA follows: TGTGCCAGCAGCCCCCAGCGCGTGGCAGTTCTCGCCCCTAACTATGGCTACACCTTC.

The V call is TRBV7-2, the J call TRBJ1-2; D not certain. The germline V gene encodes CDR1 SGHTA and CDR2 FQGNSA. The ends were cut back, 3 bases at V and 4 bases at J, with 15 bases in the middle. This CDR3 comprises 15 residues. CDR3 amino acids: CASSFPGVGGYGYTF. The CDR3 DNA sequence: TGTGCCAGCAGCTTCCCTGGGGTCGGCGGCTATGGCTACACCTTC.

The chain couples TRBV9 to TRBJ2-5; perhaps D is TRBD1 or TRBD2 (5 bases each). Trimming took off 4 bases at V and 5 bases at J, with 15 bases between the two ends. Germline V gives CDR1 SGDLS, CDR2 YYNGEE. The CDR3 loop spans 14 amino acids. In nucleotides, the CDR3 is TGTGCCAGCAGCCCCCGCAGGGACCTGGAGACCCAGTACTTC. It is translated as CASSPRRDLETQYF. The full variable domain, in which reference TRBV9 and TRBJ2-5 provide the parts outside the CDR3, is DSGVTQTPKHLITATGQRVTLRCSPRSGDLSVYWYQQSLDQGLQFLIQYYNGEERAKGNILERFSAQQFPDLHSELNLSSLELGDSALYFCASSPRRDLETQYFGPGTRLLVL.

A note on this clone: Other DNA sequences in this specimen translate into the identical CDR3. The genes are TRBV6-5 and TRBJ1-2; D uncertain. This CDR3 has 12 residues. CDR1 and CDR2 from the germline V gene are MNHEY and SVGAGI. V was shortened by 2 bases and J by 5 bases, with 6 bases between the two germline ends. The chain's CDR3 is CASSYGGYGYTF. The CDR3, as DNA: TGTGCCAGCAGTTACGGTGGATATGGCTACACCTTC.

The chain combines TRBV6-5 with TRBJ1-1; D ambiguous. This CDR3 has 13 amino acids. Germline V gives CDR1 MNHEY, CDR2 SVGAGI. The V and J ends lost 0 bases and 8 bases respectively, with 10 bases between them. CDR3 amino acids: CASSYSKPAEAFF. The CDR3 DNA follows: TGTGCCAGCAGTTACTCGAAGCCGGCCGAAGCTTTCTTT.

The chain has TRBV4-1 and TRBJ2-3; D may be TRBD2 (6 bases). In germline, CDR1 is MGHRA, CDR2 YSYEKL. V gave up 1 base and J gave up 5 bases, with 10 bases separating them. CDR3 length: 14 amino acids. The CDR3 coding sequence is TGCGCCAGCAGCCAAGCGTGGGGGGAAGATACGCAGTATTTT. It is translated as CASSQAWGEDTQYF.

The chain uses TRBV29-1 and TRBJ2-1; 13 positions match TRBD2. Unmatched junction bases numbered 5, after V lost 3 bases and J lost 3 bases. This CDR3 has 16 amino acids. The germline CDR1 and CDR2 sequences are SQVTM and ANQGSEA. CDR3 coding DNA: TGCAGCGTTGATAGACTAGCGGGGGGACTCTACAATGAGCAGTTCTTC. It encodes CSVDRLAGGLYNEQFF.

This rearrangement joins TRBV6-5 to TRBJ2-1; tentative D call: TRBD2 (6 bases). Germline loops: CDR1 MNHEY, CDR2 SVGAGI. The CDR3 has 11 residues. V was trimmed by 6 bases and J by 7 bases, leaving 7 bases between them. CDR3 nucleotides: TGTGCCAGCAGGGAGGGAAATGAGCAGTTCTTC. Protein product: CASREGNEQFF.

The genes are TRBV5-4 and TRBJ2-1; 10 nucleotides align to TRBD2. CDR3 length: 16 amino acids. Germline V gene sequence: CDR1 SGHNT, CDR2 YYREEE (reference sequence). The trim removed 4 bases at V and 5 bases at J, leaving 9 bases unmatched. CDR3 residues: CASSRGASGGDNEQFF. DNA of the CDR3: TGTGCCAGCAGCCGGGGGGCTAGCGGGGGAGACAATGAGCAGTTCTTC.